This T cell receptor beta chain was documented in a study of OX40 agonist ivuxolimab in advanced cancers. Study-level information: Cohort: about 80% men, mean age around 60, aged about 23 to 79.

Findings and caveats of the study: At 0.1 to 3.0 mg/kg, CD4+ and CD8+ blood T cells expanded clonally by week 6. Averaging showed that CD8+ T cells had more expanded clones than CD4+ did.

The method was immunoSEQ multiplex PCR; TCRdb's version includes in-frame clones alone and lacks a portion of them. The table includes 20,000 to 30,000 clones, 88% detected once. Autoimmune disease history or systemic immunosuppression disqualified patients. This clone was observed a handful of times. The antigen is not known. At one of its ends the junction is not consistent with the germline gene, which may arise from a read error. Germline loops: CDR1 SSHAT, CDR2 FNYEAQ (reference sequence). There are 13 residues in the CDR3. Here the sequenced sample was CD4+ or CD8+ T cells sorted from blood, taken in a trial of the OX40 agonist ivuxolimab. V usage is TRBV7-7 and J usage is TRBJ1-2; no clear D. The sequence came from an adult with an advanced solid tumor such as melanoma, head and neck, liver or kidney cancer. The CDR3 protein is CASSLTPNYGYTF. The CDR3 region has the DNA TGTGCTAGCAGCTTAACACCTAACTATGGCTACACCTTC.